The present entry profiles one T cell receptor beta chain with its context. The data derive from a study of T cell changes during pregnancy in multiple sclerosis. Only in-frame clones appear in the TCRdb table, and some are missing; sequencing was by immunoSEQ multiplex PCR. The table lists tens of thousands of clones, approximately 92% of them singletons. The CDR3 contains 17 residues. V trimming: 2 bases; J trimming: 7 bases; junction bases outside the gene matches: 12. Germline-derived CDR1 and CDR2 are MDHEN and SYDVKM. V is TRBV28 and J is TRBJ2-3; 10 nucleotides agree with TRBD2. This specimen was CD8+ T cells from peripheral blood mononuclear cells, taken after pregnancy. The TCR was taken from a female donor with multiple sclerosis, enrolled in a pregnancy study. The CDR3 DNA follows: TGTGCCAGCAGTTTAAATCGGCTAGCGGGAGATAGATATACGCAGTATTTT. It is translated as CASSLNRLAGDRYTQYF.